This T cell receptor beta chain was sequenced in a study of identical twins. The germline CDR1 and CDR2 sequences are DFQATT and SNEGSKA (reference sequence). Trimming removed 5 bases at V and 0 bases at J, with 16 bases between. The CDR3 has 15 residues. A single record per CDR3 protein comes from TCRdb applying MiXCR to the 5' RACE reads. This repertoire shows about 210,000 distinct CDR3 sequences, roughly 9.4% found once; its top ten account for about 5.2%. Note on this clonotype: Its antigen remains unidentified.

Study findings and constraints: Beta out-of-frame sequences displayed a weaker excess of sharing between twins. The models gave estimates that fell short of the out-of-frame TCR alpha sharing seen in monozygotic twins.

The TCR was taken from a woman in her late teens or twenties in good health. The chain is built from TRBV20-1 and TRBJ1-2; weak D call: TRBD1 (6 bases). Sample: memory (CD45RO+) T cells sorted from blood. CDR3 DNA sequence: TGCAGTGCTGCACCCAAGACAGGATCTAACTATGGCTACACCTTC. Protein product: CSAAPKTGSNYGYTF.